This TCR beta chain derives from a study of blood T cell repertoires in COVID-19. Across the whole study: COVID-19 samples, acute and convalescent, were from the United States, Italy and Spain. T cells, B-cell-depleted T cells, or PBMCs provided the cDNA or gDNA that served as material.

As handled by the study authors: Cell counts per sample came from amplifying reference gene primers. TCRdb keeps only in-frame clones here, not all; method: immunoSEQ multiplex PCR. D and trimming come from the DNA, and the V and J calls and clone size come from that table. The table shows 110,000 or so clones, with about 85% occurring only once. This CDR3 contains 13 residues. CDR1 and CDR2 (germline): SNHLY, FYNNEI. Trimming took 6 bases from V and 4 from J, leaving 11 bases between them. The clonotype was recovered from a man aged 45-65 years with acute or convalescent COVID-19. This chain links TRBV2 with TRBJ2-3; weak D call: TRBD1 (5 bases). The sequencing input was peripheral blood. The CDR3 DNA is TGTGCCAGCAGCGGACGCAGGGCAGATACGCAGTATTTT. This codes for CASSGRRADTQYF. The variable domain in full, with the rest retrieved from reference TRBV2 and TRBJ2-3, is EPEVTQTPSHQVTQMGQEVILRCVPISNHLYFYWYRQILGQKVEFLVSFYNNEISEKSEIFDDQFSVERPDGSNFTLKIRSTKLEDSAMYFCASSGRRADTQYFGPGTRLTVL.